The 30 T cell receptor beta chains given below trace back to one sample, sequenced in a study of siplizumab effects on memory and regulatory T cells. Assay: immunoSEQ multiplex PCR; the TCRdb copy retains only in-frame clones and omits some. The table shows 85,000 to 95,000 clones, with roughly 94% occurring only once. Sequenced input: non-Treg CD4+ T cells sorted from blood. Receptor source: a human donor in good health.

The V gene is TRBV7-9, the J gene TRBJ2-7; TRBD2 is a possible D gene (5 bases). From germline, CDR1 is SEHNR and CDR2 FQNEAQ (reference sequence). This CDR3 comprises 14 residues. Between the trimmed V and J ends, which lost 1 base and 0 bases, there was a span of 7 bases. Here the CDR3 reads CASSLGRDSYEQYF. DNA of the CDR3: TGTGCCAGCAGCTTAGGACGGGACTCCTACGAGCAGTACTTC.

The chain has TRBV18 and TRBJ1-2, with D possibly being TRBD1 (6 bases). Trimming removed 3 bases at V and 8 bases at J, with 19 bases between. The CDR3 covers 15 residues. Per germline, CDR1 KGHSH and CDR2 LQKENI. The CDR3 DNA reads TGTGCCAGCTCACCGGAAGGAACAGGGAATCGGGGCTACACCTTC. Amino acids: CASSPEGTGNRGYTF.

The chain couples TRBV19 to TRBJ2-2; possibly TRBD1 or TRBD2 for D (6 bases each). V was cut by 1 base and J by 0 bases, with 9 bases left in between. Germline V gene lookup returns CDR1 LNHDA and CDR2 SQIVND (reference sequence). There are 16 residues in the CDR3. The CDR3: CASSIARGANTGELFF. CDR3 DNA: TGTGCCAGTAGTATAGCGAGGGGGGCGAACACCGGGGAGCTGTTTTTT. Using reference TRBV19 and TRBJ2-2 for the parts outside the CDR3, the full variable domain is DGGITQSPKYLFRKEGQNVTLSCEQNLNHDAMYWYRQDPGQGLRLIYYSQIVNDFQKGDIAEGYSVSREKKESFPLTVTSAQKNPTAFYLCASSIARGANTGELFFGEGSRLTVL.

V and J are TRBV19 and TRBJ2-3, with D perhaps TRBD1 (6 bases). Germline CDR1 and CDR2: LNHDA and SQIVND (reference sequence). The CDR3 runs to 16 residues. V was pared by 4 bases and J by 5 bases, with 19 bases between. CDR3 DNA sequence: TGTGCCAGTAGTACTACAGGGCCCTGGGTAGGAGATACGCAGTATTTT. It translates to CASSTTGPWVGDTQYF.

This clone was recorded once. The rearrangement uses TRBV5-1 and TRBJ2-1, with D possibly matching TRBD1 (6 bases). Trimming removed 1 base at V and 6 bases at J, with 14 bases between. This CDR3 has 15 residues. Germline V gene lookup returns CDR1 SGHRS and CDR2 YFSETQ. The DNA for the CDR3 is TGCGCCAGCAGCTTGACAGGGCTTGGGACCAATGAGCAGTTCTTC. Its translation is CASSLTGLGTNEQFF.

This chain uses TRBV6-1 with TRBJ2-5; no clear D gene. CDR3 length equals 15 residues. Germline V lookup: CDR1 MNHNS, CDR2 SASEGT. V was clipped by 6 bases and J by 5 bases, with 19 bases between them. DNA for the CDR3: TGTGCCAGCAGCCCGCTTTCGCTAGATGTTGAGACCCAGTACTTC. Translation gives CASSPLSLDVETQYF.

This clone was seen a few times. CDR3 region: CATSFLREDTQYF. The CDR3, as DNA: TGTGCCACTTCATTCCTTAGAGAAGATACGCAGTATTTT. J is TRBJ2-3 and V is TRBV19; D is uncertain. The CDR3 is 13 residues long. The V gene's germline CDR1 is LNHDA and CDR2 SQIVND (reference sequence). With 10 bases removed from V and 5 bases from J, the gap between germline ends came to 16 bases.

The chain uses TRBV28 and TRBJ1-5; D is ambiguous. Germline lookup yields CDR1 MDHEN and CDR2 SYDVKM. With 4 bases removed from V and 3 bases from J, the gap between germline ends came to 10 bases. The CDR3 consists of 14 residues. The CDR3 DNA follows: TGTGCCAGCAGTTCAGGCAGGCACAATCAGCCCCAGCATTTT. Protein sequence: CASSSGRHNQPQHF.

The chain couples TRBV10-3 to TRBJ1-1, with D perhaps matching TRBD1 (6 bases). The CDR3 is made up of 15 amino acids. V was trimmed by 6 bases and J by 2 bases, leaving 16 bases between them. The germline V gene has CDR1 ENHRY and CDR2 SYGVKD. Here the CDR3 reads CAIREQGGGNTEAFF. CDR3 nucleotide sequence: TGTGCCATCAGGGAACAGGGAGGTGGTAACACTGAAGCTTTCTTT.

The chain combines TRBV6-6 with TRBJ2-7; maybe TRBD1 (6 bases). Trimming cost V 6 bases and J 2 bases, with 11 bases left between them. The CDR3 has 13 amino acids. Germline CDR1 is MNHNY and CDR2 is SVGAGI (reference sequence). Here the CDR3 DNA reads TGTGCCAGCAGGCGCAGGGGTACCTACGAGCAGTACTTC. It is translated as CASRRRGTYEQYF.

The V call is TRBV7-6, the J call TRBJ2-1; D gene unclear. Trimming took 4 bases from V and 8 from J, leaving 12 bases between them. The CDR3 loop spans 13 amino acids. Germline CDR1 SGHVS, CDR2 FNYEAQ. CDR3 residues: CASSSGPFDEQFF. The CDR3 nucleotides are TGTGCCAGCAGCTCCGGCCCGTTCGATGAGCAGTTCTTC. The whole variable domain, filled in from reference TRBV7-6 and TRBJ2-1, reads GAGVSQSPRYKVTKRGQDVALRCDPISGHVSLYWYRQALGQGPEFLTYFNYEAQQDKSGLPNDRFSAERPEGSISTLTIQRTEQRDSAMYRCASSSGPFDEQFFGPGTRLTVL.

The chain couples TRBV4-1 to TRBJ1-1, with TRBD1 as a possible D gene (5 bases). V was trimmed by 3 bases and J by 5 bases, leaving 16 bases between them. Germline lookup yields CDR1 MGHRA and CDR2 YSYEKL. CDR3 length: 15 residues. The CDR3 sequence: CASSHAALGGTEAFF. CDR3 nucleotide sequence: TGCGCCAGCAGCCACGCTGCCCTCGGGGGGACTGAAGCTTTCTTT.

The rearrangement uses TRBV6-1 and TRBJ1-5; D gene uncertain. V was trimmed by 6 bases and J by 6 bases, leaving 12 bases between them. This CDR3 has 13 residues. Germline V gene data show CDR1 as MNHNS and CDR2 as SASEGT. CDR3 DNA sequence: TGTGCCAGCAGAGTCGTCAGCGGTCAGCCCCAGCATTTT. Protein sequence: CASRVVSGQPQHF.

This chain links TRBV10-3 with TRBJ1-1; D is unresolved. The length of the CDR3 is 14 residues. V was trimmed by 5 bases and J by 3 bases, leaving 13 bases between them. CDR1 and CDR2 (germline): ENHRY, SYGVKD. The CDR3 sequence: CAISYKMGDTEAFF. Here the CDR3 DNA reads TGTGCCATCAGTTACAAGATGGGTGACACTGAAGCTTTCTTT.

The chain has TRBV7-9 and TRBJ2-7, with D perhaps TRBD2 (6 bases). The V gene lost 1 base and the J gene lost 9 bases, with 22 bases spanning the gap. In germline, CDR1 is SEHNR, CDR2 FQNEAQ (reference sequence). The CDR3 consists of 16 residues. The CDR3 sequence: CASSLDGAGGLRAQYF. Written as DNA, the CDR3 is TGTGCCAGCAGCTTAGACGGAGCGGGTGGGCTTAGGGCGCAGTACTTC.

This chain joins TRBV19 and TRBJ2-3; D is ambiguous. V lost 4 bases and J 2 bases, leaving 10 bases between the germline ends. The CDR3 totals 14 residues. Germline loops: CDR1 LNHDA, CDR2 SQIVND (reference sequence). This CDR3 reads CASSTEPNTDTQYF. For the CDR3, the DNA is TGTGCCAGTAGTACTGAGCCAAACACAGATACGCAGTATTTT.

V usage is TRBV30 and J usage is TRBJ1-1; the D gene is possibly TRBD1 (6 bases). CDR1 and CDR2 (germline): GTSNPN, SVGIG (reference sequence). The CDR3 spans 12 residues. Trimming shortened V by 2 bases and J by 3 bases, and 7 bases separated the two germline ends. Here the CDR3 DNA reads TGTGCCTGGAGTAGACAGGACACTGAAGCTTTCTTT. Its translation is CAWSRQDTEAFF.

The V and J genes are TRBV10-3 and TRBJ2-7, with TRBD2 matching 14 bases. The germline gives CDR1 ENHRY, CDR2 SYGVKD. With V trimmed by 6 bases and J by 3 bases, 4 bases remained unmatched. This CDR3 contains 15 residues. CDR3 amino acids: CAISPGTSGSYEQYF. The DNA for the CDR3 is TGTGCCATCAGCCCCGGGACTAGCGGGAGCTACGAGCAGTACTTC.

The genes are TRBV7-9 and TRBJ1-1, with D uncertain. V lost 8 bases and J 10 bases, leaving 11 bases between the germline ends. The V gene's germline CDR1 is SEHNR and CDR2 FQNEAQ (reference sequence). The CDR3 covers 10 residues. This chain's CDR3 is CASAPPRAFF. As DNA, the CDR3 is TGTGCCAGCGCCCCACCCAGAGCTTTCTTT.

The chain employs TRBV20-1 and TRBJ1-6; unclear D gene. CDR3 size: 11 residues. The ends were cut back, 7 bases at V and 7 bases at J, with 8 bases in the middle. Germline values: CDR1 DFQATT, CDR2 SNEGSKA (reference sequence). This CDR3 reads CSVDGNSPLHF. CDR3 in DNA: TGCAGTGTCGATGGGAATTCACCCCTCCACTTT.

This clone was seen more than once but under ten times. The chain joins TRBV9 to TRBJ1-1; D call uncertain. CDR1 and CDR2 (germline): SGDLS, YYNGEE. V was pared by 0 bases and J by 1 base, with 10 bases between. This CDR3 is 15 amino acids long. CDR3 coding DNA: TGTGCCAGCAGCGTAGAAGGCCAGCCGAACACTGAAGCTTTCTTT. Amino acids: CASSVEGQPNTEAFF.

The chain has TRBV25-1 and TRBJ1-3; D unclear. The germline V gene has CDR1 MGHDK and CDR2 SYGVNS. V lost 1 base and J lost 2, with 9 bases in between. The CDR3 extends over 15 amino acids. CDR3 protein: CASSEFAGPGNTIYF. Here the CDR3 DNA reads TGTGCCAGCAGTGAATTTGCCGGGCCTGGAAACACCATATATTTT.

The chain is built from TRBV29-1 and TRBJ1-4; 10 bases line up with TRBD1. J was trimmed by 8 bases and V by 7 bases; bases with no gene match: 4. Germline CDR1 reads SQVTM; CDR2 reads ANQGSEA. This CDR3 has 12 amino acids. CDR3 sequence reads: CSARTGGEKLFF. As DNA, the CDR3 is TGCAGCGCTCGGACAGGGGGAGAAAAACTGTTTTTT. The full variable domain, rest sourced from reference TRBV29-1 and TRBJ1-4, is SAVISQKPSRDICQRGTSLTIQCQVDSQVTMMFWYRQQPGQSLTLIATANQGSEATYESGFVIDKFPISRPNLTFSTLTVSNMSPEDSSIYLCSARTGGEKLFFGSGTQLSVL.

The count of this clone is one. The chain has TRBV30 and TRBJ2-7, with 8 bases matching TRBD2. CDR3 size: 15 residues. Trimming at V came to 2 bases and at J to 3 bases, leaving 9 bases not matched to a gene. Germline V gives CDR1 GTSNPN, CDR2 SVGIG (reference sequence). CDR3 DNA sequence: TGTGCCTGGAGTAATCCGGGACTAGGGCGCTACGAGCAGTACTTC. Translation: CAWSNPGLGRYEQYF.

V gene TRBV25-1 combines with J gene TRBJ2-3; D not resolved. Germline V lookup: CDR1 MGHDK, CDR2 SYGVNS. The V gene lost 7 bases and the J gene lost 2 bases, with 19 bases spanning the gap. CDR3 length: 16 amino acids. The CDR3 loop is CASTVRPTRHTDTQYF. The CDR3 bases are TGTGCCAGCACCGTACGGCCGACGCGTCACACAGATACGCAGTATTTT.

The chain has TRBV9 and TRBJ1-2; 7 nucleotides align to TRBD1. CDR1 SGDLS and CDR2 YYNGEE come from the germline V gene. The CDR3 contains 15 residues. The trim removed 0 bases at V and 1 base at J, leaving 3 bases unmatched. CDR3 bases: TGTGCCAGCAGCGTAGGACAGGGTGTTAACTATGGCTACACCTTC. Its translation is CASSVGQGVNYGYTF.

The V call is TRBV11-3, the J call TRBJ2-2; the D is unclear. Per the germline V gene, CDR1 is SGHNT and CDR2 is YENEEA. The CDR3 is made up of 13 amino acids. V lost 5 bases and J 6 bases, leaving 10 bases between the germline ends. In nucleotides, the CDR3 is TGTGCCAGCAGCCCCCGCCCATCCGGGGAGCTGTTTTTT. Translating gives CASSPRPSGELFF.

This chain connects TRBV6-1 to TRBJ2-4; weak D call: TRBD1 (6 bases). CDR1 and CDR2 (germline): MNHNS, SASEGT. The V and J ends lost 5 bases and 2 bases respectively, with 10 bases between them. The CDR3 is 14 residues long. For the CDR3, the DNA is TGTGCCAGCAGTCAAGACAGGTCCAAAAACATTCAGTACTTC. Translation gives CASSQDRSKNIQYF.

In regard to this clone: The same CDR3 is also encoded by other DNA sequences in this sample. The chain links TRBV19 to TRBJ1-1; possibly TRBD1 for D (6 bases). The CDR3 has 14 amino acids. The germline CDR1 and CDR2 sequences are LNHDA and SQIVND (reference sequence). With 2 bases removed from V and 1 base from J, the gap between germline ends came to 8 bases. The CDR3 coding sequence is TGTGCCAGTAGTATAAGGGGACAGAACACTGAAGCTTTCTTT. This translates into CASSIRGQNTEAFF.

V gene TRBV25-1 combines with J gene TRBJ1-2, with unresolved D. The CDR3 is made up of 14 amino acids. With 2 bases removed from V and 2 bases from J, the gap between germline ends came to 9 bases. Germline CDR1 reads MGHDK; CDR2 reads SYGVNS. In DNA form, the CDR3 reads TGTGCCAGCAGTGAACCCGGCCAGAACTATGGCTACACCTTC. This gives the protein CASSEPGQNYGYTF.